The sequence of this T cell receptor beta chain was determined in a study of shared clonotypes between healthy human individuals. The method was immunoSEQ multiplex PCR; TCRdb's version includes in-frame clones alone and lacks a portion of them. The sample gives about 680,000 clones, 55% to 85% of which show up once; around 1.8% is in the top ten. Trimming shortened V by 8 bases and J by 5 bases, and 16 bases separated the two germline ends. Germline CDR1 is GTSNPN and CDR2 is SVGIG (reference sequence). CDR3 length equals 12 residues. Sequencing was performed on memory CD4+ T cells sorted from blood. Subset reported: CD45RA-negative fraction. The chain links TRBV30 to TRBJ2-7; D may match TRBD1 or TRBD2 (5 bases each). The source of this sequence is a woman aged 30 to 39 in good health. DNA of the CDR3: TGTGCCGGGATGGGGGACGGGCACGAGCAGTACTTC. Its protein is CAGMGDGHEQYF.